The 14 T cell receptor beta chains given below trace back to one sample, sequenced in a study of cytomegalovirus exposure and HLA in healthy donors. The PCR made use of 60 Vbeta and 13 Jbeta primers. TCRdb keeps only in-frame clones here, not all; method: immunoSEQ multiplex PCR. In the table there are tens of thousands of clones, around two thirds of which are singletons. Sequencing was done on a sample of PBMCs. These receptors were collected from a woman aged 25 to 39 in good health and CMV-seropositive.

This chain connects TRBV6-1 to TRBJ2-3; 9 bases are shared with TRBD2. V shed 3 bases, J shed 3 bases, and the junction held 7 bases outside the gene matches. This CDR3 is 16 amino acids long. Per germline, CDR1 MNHNS and CDR2 SASEGT. DNA for the CDR3: TGTGCCAGCAGTGAGTATAGCGGGGGAATAACAGATACGCAGTATTTT. This gives the protein CASSEYSGGITDTQYF.

The J gene is TRBJ1-4, the V gene TRBV11-2, with D possibly TRBD1 on 5 matching bases. CDR1 and CDR2 (germline): SGHAT, FQNNGV. This CDR3 has 14 residues. Deletions cut 3 bases from V and 8 bases from J, with 13 bases between. CDR3 residues: CASSLNRRDEKLFF. The CDR3 nucleotides are TGTGCCAGCAGCTTGAACAGGAGGGACGAAAAACTGTTTTTT.

As for this clone: An end of the junction differs from the germline gene, which may be a read error. V and J are TRBV10-3 and TRBJ2-3; weak D call: TRBD1 (6 bases). This CDR3 comprises 12 residues. Germline V CDR1 and CDR2: ENHRY, SYGVKD. The CDR3 here is CAISEETGTQYF. The CDR3 nucleotides read TGTGCCATCAGTGAAGAGACAGGTACGCAGTATTTT.

CDR3: CASSLAWTDSQDGYTF. Written as DNA, the CDR3 is TGCGCCAGCAGCCTGGCCTGGACAGACTCGCAAGATGGCTACACCTTC. The genes are TRBV4-1 and TRBJ1-2, with D possibly matching TRBD1 (6 bases). The V gene's germline CDR1 is MGHRA and CDR2 YSYEKL. The CDR3 contains 16 residues. The V end was cut by 4 bases, the J end by 6 bases, with 21 bases between.

The genes are TRBV18 and TRBJ2-1; a possible D gene is TRBD1 (6 bases). The CDR3 has 16 residues. V lost 1 base to trimming and J lost 3 bases, with 13 bases between them. Germline V gene lookup returns CDR1 KGHSH and CDR2 LQKENI. As DNA, the CDR3 is TGTGCCAGCTCACCACTTATTTCGGGACACTACAATGAGCAGTTCTTC. Its protein product is CASSPLISGHYNEQFF.

The sample holds one count of this clone. The V gene is TRBV5-1, the J gene TRBJ2-1; 8 bases map to TRBD1. The CDR3 runs to 16 residues. Germline CDR1 is SGHRS and CDR2 is YFSETQ. Trimming cost V 4 bases and J 1 base; bases outside gene matches: 7. CDR3 amino acids: CASSPSGQVSYNEQFF. CDR3 DNA: TGCGCCAGCAGCCCGTCGGGACAGGTATCCTACAATGAGCAGTTCTTC. The variable domain in full, with the rest retrieved from reference TRBV5-1 and TRBJ2-1, is KAGVTQTPRYLIKTRGQQVTLSCSPISGHRSVSWYQQTPGQGLQFLFEYFSETQRNKGNFPGRFSGRQFSNSRSEMNVSTLELGDSALYLCASSPSGQVSYNEQFFGPGTRLTVL.

V usage is TRBV6-1 and J usage is TRBJ1-1, with D possibly being TRBD1 (6 bases). This CDR3 region has 15 residues. V lost 3 bases and J 8 bases, leaving 19 bases between the germline ends. CDR1 is MNHNS and CDR2 is SASEGT in the germline V gene. The CDR3 sequence is CASSDGLTGIEEAFF. The CDR3 nucleotides read TGTGCCAGCAGTGATGGACTCACAGGGATAGAGGAAGCTTTCTTT.

This chain connects TRBV6-1 to TRBJ2-5, with D possibly being TRBD1 (6 bases). The ends were cut back, 6 bases at V and 7 bases at J, with 15 bases in the middle. This CDR3 has 13 amino acids. The germline CDR1 and CDR2 sequences are MNHNS and SASEGT. The CDR3 region is CASSTGSGGTQYF. CDR3 in DNA: TGTGCCAGCAGCACAGGGTCCGGCGGGACCCAGTACTTC.

The chain combines TRBV2 with TRBJ2-3, with D perhaps matching TRBD2 (6 bases). This CDR3 contains 15 residues. CDR1 is SNHLY, CDR2 FYNNEI, per germline. The V end was cut by 7 bases, the J end by 0 bases, with 14 bases between. The CDR3 protein is CASKPSGPSTDTQYF. The CDR3 DNA reads as TGTGCCAGCAAACCCAGCGGGCCAAGCACAGATACGCAGTATTTT.

This clone occurred once. The rearrangement joins TRBV11-2 to TRBJ1-4; D unresolved. The CDR3 extends over 15 amino acids. Trimming stripped 2 bases from V and 8 bases from J, with 15 bases between. Germline V lookup: CDR1 SGHAT, CDR2 FQNNGV. Written as DNA, the CDR3 is TGTGCCAGCAGCTTACAAGGACTTACCGCGGAAAAACTGTTTTTT. This translates into CASSLQGLTAEKLFF.

This clone has just one count. This chain connects TRBV19 to TRBJ1-2; perhaps TRBD1 as D (6 bases). This CDR3 has 11 residues. V shed 5 bases and J shed 6 bases, with 7 bases lying between them. Germline-derived CDR1 and CDR2 are LNHDA and SQIVND (reference sequence). The CDR3 DNA reads as TGTGCCAGTAGTCGGGACAATGGCTACACCTTC. Amino acid sequence: CASSRDNGYTF. The variable domain in full, completed from reference TRBV19 and TRBJ1-2, reads DGGITQSPKYLFRKEGQNVTLSCEQNLNHDAMYWYRQDPGQGLRLIYYSQIVNDFQKGDIAEGYSVSREKKESFPLTVTSAQKNPTAFYLCASSRDNGYTFGSGTRLTVV.

The chain has TRBV7-8 and TRBJ2-7, with D hard to call. Germline V gives CDR1 SGHVS, CDR2 FQNEAQ. The CDR3 is 20 residues long. Trimming removed 1 base from V and 1 base from J, with 26 bases in between. The CDR3: CASSLVPFGNPVGQSYEQYF. The CDR3 nucleotides read TGTGCCAGCAGCTTAGTTCCGTTTGGCAACCCAGTTGGTCAATCCTACGAGCAGTACTTC.

This clone was observed a handful of times. The rearrangement uses TRBV19 and TRBJ1-1; 7 nucleotides agree with TRBD1. From germline, CDR1 is LNHDA and CDR2 SQIVND (reference sequence). The CDR3 is 17 amino acids. The trim removed 6 bases at V and 0 bases at J, leaving 13 bases unmatched. The CDR3, as DNA: TGTGCCAGTAGGGAACAGGGGCGGCAGGCGATGAACACTGAAGCTTTCTTT. Its protein product is CASREQGRQAMNTEAFF.

The V call is TRBV11-2, the J call TRBJ1-5; D not certain. V gave up 6 bases and J gave up 1 base, with 7 bases separating them. The CDR3 totals 13 residues. Germline V CDR1 and CDR2: SGHAT, FQNNGV. DNA of the CDR3: TGTGCCAGCAGACTACAAAGCAATCAGCCCCAGCATTTT. Its protein product is CASRLQSNQPQHF.